Below, 30 T cell receptor beta chains from the same sample are listed, as sequenced in a study of HIV-infected patients and healthy controls. About 450 ng RNA was reverse transcribed with alpha and beta constant-region primers. Each of the alpha and beta chains got its own library through chain-specific third strand synthesis with indices. TCRdb re-derived calls from the 5' RACE reads in MiXCR, one entry per CDR3 protein. The sample lists more than 5,500 distinct CDR3 sequences, roughly 23% occurring once. All unsorted peripheral T cells were captured because whole blood was used without fractionation. Material: blood, obtained before antiretroviral therapy. The receptors derive from an adult with HIV infection.

This clonotype was observed at least ten times. The chain employs TRBV27 and TRBJ1-6; no definite D call. This CDR3 region has 15 residues. Germline CDR1 is MNHEY and CDR2 is SMNVEV (reference sequence). V lost 3 bases and J 0 bases, leaving 6 bases between the germline ends. The CDR3 nucleotides are TGTGCCAGCAGTTTCTGGAGCTCCTATAATTCACCCCTCCACTTT. This codes for CASSFWSSYNSPLHF.

Regarding this clonotype: An end of the junction differs from the germline gene, which may be a read error. The chain joins TRBV5-1 to TRBJ2-3; 8 positions match TRBD1. The CDR3 spans 17 residues. The germline gives CDR1 SGHRS, CDR2 YFSETQ. CDR3 coding DNA: TGCGACAGCAGCTTGGACAGGGAAGACCCTGAGTCAGATACGCAGTATTTT. Its protein is CDSSLDREDPESDTQYF.

By share of the sample, this clonotype is medium-sized. J is TRBJ2-1 and V is TRBV6-1; TRBD2 is a possible D gene (7 bases). With 5 bases removed from V and 9 bases from J, the gap between germline ends came to 23 bases. This CDR3 comprises 16 residues. The V gene's germline CDR1 is MNHNS and CDR2 SASEGT. CDR3 nucleotide sequence: TGTGCCAGCAGTACACGACTGACGGGGGGCAGGGGTGAGCAGTTCTTC. Its protein is CASSTRLTGGRGEQFF.

This clonotype is classed as medium-sized. The chain has TRBV20-1 and TRBJ2-3; TRBD2 might be the D (5 bases). The CDR3 loop spans 12 amino acids. Per the germline V gene, CDR1 is DFQATT and CDR2 is SNEGSKA (reference sequence). V dropped 6 bases and J dropped 4 bases, with 11 bases sitting between them. Written as DNA, the CDR3 is TGCAGTGCGAACCGGGAATCAGATACGCAGTATTTT. Translating gives CSANRESDTQYF.

In this sample, this clonotype turned up a few times. The chain uses TRBV19 and TRBJ1-5, with a weak D call TRBD1 (6 bases). Between the trimmed V and J ends, which lost 5 bases and 2 bases, there was a span of 10 bases. Per the germline V gene, CDR1 is LNHDA and CDR2 is SQIVND (reference sequence). CDR3 length: 14 residues. The CDR3 loop reads CASSSTGGNQPQHF. The CDR3 DNA reads as TGTGCCAGTAGTTCGACAGGAGGCAATCAGCCCCAGCATTTT.

V gene TRBV6-5 combines with J gene TRBJ1-2; maybe TRBD1 (5 bases). The CDR3 consists of 15 residues. The V gene lost 4 bases and the J gene lost 3 bases, with 15 bases spanning the gap. Per the germline V gene, CDR1 is MNHEY and CDR2 is SVGAGI. The CDR3 coding sequence is TGTGCCAGCAGTTCTGGGAGGGGCCGTGACTATGGCTACACCTTC. Translating it yields CASSSGRGRDYGYTF.

As regards this clonotype: A much bigger clone sits one base away, suggesting this may be a read error. The J gene is TRBJ2-1, the V gene TRBV7-3, with a tentative D call TRBD1 (5 bases). Trimming removed 5 bases at V and 2 bases at J, with 13 bases between. Germline V gene data show CDR1 as SGHTA and CDR2 as FQGTGA. This CDR3 region has 15 residues. CDR3 sequence (DNA): TGTGCCAGCAGCCCCGAATGGGGCGCCTACAATGAGCAGTTCTTC. It encodes CASSPEWGAYNEQFF.

A remark on this clonotype: This sequence may be a read error, since a much larger clone differs from it by one base. V and J are TRBV3-1 and TRBJ1-1, with D unclear. This CDR3 region has 13 residues. The germline gives CDR1 LGHDT, CDR2 YNNKEL (reference sequence). CDR3 coding DNA: TGTGCCAGCAGCCAAGAGCTGAACACTGAATCTTTCTTT. Protein: CASSQELNTESFF.

This clonotype came up a few times. The chain joins TRBV5-4 to TRBJ1-5; D unclear. Trimming removed 4 bases from V and 9 bases from J, with 14 bases in between. CDR1 and CDR2 from the germline V gene are SGHNT and YYREEE (reference sequence). This CDR3 is built from 13 residues. CDR3: CASSLDQMGPQHF. CDR3 in DNA: TGTGCCAGCAGCCTTGATCAGATGGGGCCCCAGCATTTT.

This clonotype has ten or more counts. This rearrangement joins TRBV2 to TRBJ2-7; tentative D call: TRBD2 (6 bases). The germline V gene has CDR1 SNHLY and CDR2 FYNNEI. The CDR3 totals 14 residues. Trimming stripped 3 bases from V and 6 bases from J, with 15 bases between. The CDR3, as DNA: TGTGCCAGCAGTGACGGGGTTCTGCGGGGCGAGCAGTACTTC. Translation gives CASSDGVLRGEQYF.

By share, this clonotype counts as medium-sized. V usage is TRBV7-9 and J usage is TRBJ2-3; no clear D gene. This CDR3 is built from 13 residues. Germline V gene data show CDR1 as SEHNR and CDR2 as FQNEAQ (reference sequence). The ends were cut back, 5 bases at V and 1 base at J, with 7 bases in the middle. CDR3 sequence (DNA): TGTGCCAGCAGCCGACCCGGCACAGATACGCAGTATTTT. Residues: CASSRPGTDTQYF.

There are many counts of this clonotype. V is TRBV7-2 and J is TRBJ2-7; no clear D. The CDR3 runs 15 residues. Germline CDR1 SGHTA, CDR2 FQGNSA. V was pared by 5 bases and J by 3 bases, with 17 bases between. The CDR3 here is CASSPAFSKHYEQYF. The DNA of the CDR3 is TGTGCCAGCAGCCCTGCTTTCAGCAAGCACTACGAGCAGTACTTC. Drawing the rest from reference TRBV7-2 and TRBJ2-7, the complete variable domain is GAGVSQSPSNKVTEKGKDVELRCDPISGHTALYWYRQSLGQGLEFLIYFQGNSAPDKSGLPSDRFSAERTGGSVSTLTIQRTQQEDSAVYLCASSPAFSKHYEQYFGPGTRLTVT.

This clonotype was counted at least ten times. The rearrangement uses TRBV6-5 and TRBJ2-4, with D possibly being TRBD1 or TRBD2 (6 bases each). CDR1 is MNHEY and CDR2 is SVGAGI in the germline V gene. V lost 4 bases, J lost 1 base, and 17 bases lay in between. The CDR3 covers 17 residues. DNA of the CDR3: TGTGCCAGCAGTTGGGGGGCGAGGAGGGGGGCCAAAAACATTCAGTACTTC. Its protein is CASSWGARRGAKNIQYF.

This clonotype rates as medium-sized. The chain links TRBV5-5 to TRBJ1-1, with D possibly matching TRBD1 (6 bases). Germline V gene lookup returns CDR1 SGHKS and CDR2 YYEKEE (reference sequence). This CDR3 comprises 16 residues. V lost 4 bases to trimming and J lost 0 bases, with 16 bases between them. Here the CDR3 DNA reads TGTGCCAGCAGCACTGGGACAAGAAATTTGAACACTGAAGCTTTCTTT. Residues: CASSTGTRNLNTEAFF.

J is TRBJ2-7 and V is TRBV12-3 or TRBV12-4; D gene unclear. The length of the CDR3 is 14 residues. Trimming removed 7 bases at V and 2 bases at J, with 15 bases between. CDR3 nucleotides: TGTGCCAGCACTCAGTGGGGTTGGGCCTACGAGCAGTACTTC. Its protein product is CASTQWGWAYEQYF.

This chain links TRBV18 with TRBJ2-7, with D perhaps TRBD1 (6 bases). CDR1 is KGHSH and CDR2 is LQKENI in the germline V gene. CDR3 length: 14 residues. V shed 6 bases and J shed 3 bases, with 15 bases lying between them. This chain's CDR3 is CASSPDRGGYEQYF. The CDR3 DNA reads as TGTGCCAGCTCCCCTGACCGAGGGGGCTACGAGCAGTACTTC.

This clonotype was observed a few times. This CDR3 reads CASSLPYGTSGGPQETQYF. CDR3 in DNA: TGTGCCAGCAGCTTACCTTACGGGACTAGCGGGGGGCCCCAAGAGACCCAGTACTTC. The V call is TRBV11-2, the J call TRBJ2-5, with TRBD2 matching over 15 bases. After removal of 2 bases from V and 1 base from J, the junction contained 8 bases not matched to a gene. CDR1 is SGHAT, CDR2 FQNNGV, per germline. The CDR3 length is 19 residues.

This clonotype appeared many times. The chain employs TRBV19 and TRBJ1-2, with 7 bases lining up with TRBD1. The CDR3 loop spans 12 amino acids. CDR1 LNHDA and CDR2 SQIVND come from the germline V gene (reference sequence). V trimming: 8 bases; J trimming: 7 bases; junction bases outside the gene matches: 7. CDR3 sequence (DNA): TGTGCCAGTGGGGGCCGGGACAGTGGCTACACCTTC. Protein sequence: CASGGRDSGYTF.

This clonotype was counted a few times. V is TRBV20-1 and J is TRBJ1-3, with a weak D call TRBD1 (6 bases). CDR3 size: 14 residues. V was shortened by 1 base and J by 4 bases, with 11 bases between the two germline ends. Germline V lookup: CDR1 DFQATT, CDR2 SNEGSKA (reference sequence). The CDR3 bases are TGCAGTGCTAGAGCCACAGGGATCGGAAACACCATATATTTT. Amino acid sequence: CSARATGIGNTIYF.

This sequence joins TRBV9 and TRBJ1-3; D gene ambiguous. CDR1 is SGDLS and CDR2 is YYNGEE in the germline V gene. Trimming removed 0 bases from V and 0 bases from J, with 10 bases in between. CDR3 length equals 16 residues. The CDR3 coding sequence is TGTGCCAGCAGCGTAGGCGGGCCCATCTCTGGAAACACCATATATTTT. It yields the protein CASSVGGPISGNTIYF.

Ten or more counts support this clonotype. The chain has TRBV5-1 and TRBJ1-1, with unresolved D. Trimming pared 2 bases from V and 5 bases from J, leaving 10 bases between. Germline V gives CDR1 SGHRS, CDR2 YFSETQ. CDR3 length equals 13 residues. The chain's CDR3 is CASSLNKGTEAFF. The CDR3 DNA is TGCGCCAGCAGCTTAAATAAGGGAACTGAAGCTTTCTTT.

This clonotype was counted many times. CDR3: CASSVAPSGGTELFF. The CDR3 nucleotides are TGTGCCAGCAGCGTAGCGCCTAGCGGGGGGACGGAGCTGTTTTTT. This chain uses TRBV9 with TRBJ2-2; 11 nucleotides agree with TRBD2. Trimming took 0 bases from V and 10 from J; bases not matched to a gene: 5. The CDR3 has 15 residues. Per the germline V gene, CDR1 is SGDLS and CDR2 is YYNGEE.

Judged by abundance, this clonotype is medium-sized. The rearrangement links TRBV4-1 to TRBJ2-3; 11 nucleotides match TRBD2. The CDR3 has 17 residues. CDR1 and CDR2 (germline): MGHRA, YSYEKL. V shed 0 bases and J 0 bases; nucleotides not matched to a gene: 2. The CDR3 DNA reads TGCGCCAGCAGCCAAGAAGCTAGCGGGGGGAGCACAGATACGCAGTATTTT. This sequence encodes CASSQEASGGSTDTQYF.

This clonotype was seen a few times. The chain couples TRBV3-1 to TRBJ2-1, with D hard to call. The V end lost 2 bases, the J end lost 12 bases, and 11 bases lay between the germline ends. The CDR3 totals 12 residues. Germline V gene lookup returns CDR1 LGHDT and CDR2 YNNKEL (reference sequence). The DNA of the CDR3 is TGTGCCAGCAGCCAAACACCTAGGCGGCAGTTCTTC. It specifies CASSQTPRRQFF.

This clonotype appeared many times. The CDR3 DNA reads as TGTGCCAGCAGCCCTGGACAGGGCACCTATAATTCACCCCTCCACTTT. Amino acids: CASSPGQGTYNSPLHF. The chain carries TRBV5-6 and TRBJ1-6; 8 nucleotides line up with TRBD1. The CDR3 runs to 16 residues. Losses at the gene ends were 4 bases for V and 2 bases for J; bases not matched to a gene: 5. Per germline, CDR1 SGHDT and CDR2 YYEEEE.

This chain joins TRBV12-3 or TRBV12-4 and TRBJ2-3, with 7 bases that match TRBD1. The junction had 11 bases not matched to a gene; V was cut back by 4 bases and J by 4 bases. The CDR3 spans 16 residues. CDR3: CASSSTGMVHADTQYF. The CDR3 coding sequence is TGTGCCAGCAGTTCGACAGGGATGGTTCATGCAGATACGCAGTATTTT.

As to this clonotype: The germline gene is not matched at one end of the junction; a read error may be the cause. V gene TRBV4-2 combines with J gene TRBJ2-2; D is ambiguous. Germline CDR1 reads LGHNA; CDR2 reads YNFKEQ. The CDR3 extends over 15 amino acids. CDR3 loop: CASSQPPPNTWELFF. CDR3 DNA sequence: TGTGCCAGCAGCCAGCCTCCTCCGAACACCTGGGAGCTGTTTTTT.

Judged by abundance, this clonotype is medium-sized. CDR3 sequence: CSAAGATDTQYF. Here the CDR3 DNA reads TGCAGTGCTGCTGGGGCCACAGATACGCAGTATTTT. The genes are TRBV20-1 and TRBJ2-3, with D perhaps TRBD1 (5 bases). This CDR3 has 12 residues. The germline CDR1 and CDR2 sequences are DFQATT and SNEGSKA (reference sequence). V lost 5 bases and J lost 2, with 8 bases in between.

Comment on this clonotype: A much larger clonotype is one base distant, so this may be a read error. The chain combines TRBV15 with TRBJ1-5, with 7 bases aligning to TRBD1. V shed 5 bases and J 3 bases; nucleotides not matched to a gene: 10. This CDR3 contains 16 residues. CDR1 is LNHNV and CDR2 is YYDKDF in the germline V gene (reference sequence). The CDR3 DNA reads as TGTGCCACCAGCGGTATATCAGGGGGTCTCAATCAGCCCCAGCATTTT. It codes for CATSGISGGLNQPQHF. Supplemented by reference TRBV15 and TRBJ1-5, the full variable domain reads DAMVIQNPRYQVTQFGKPVTLSCSQTLNHNVMYWYQQKSSQAPKLLFHYYDKDFNNEADTPDNFQSRRPNTSFCFLDIRSPGLGDTAMYLCATSGISGGLNQPQHFGDGTRLSIL.

This clonotype was seen only a few times. A read error may explain this, as a much larger clone is one base away. This chain connects TRBV6-2 or TRBV6-3 to TRBJ2-3, with D perhaps TRBD1 or TRBD2 (5 bases each). The length of the CDR3 is 16 residues. V shed 5 bases and J shed 2 bases, with 17 bases lying between them. Germline CDR1 and CDR2: MNHEY and SVGEGT. For the CDR3, the DNA is TGTGCCAGCAGTATCTTGGGCGTGGGGACCACAGATACGCAGTATTTT. It specifies CASSILGVGTTDTQYF.